A selection of T cell receptor beta chains follows, all from one sample in a study of OX40 agonist ivuxolimab in advanced cancers. Using immunoSEQ multiplex PCR, the repertoire was profiled, and TCRdb retains in-frame clones only, with some absent. The sample carries some 80,000 clones, about 87% recorded once. Sequenced material: CD4+ or CD8+ T cells sorted from blood, taken in a trial of the OX40 agonist ivuxolimab. These receptors all come from an adult with an advanced solid tumor such as melanoma, head and neck, liver or kidney cancer. CDR3s include the opening cysteine and the closing phenylalanine or tryptophan. The order of the fields is J gene, clone size, D gene, V gene, CDR3 DNA, CDR3 protein. D genes are given only for firm matches. Expanded clones get a size class; other rows say once, few or many, or leave the size out.

>TRBJ2-7|once|TRBD1|TRBV29-1
TGCAGCGTTAGGACAGGGTTTTACGAGCAGTACTTC
CSVRTGFYEQYF
>TRBJ2-4|-|TRBD2|TRBV5-1
TGCGCCAGCAGCCCTACGGGGGGGAGAGACATTCAGTACTTC
CASSPTGGRDIQYF
>TRBJ2-1|-|TRBD2|TRBV7-8
TGTGCCGGCCTACTAGCGGGAGCATACAATGAGCAGTTCTTC
CAGLLAGAYNEQFF
>TRBJ1-5|-|-|TRBV6-1
TGTGCCAGCAGTGAAGGGGGACACTATAGCAATCAGCCCCAGCATTTT
CASSEGGHYSNQPQHF
>TRBJ1-4|-|-|TRBV19
TGTGCCAGTAGTCGGCAGGGAGGAGAAAAACTGTTTTTT
CASSRQGGEKLFF
>TRBJ2-5|-|-|TRBV30
TGTGCCTGGAGTGTGGGGGGCGAGACCCAGTACTTC
CAWSVGGETQYF
>TRBJ1-6|-|-|TRBV5-4
TGTGCCAGCAGCTCAGTCGGGTACGGGGGCGGGTCACCCCTCCACTTT
CASSSVGYGGGSPLHF
>TRBJ1-2|once|TRBD1|TRBV7-2
TGTGCCAGCAGCTCCACAGGGGGCAACTATGGCTACACCTTC
CASSSTGGNYGYTF
>TRBJ2-7|-|-|TRBV27
TGTGCCGCGGGCGGCTACCAGGGGGAGCAGTACTTC
CAAGGYQGEQYF
>TRBJ1-4|-|-|TRBV29-1
TGCAGCGCGTTCGGACCTACGGGGACTAATGAAAAACTGTTTTTT
CSAFGPTGTNEKLFF
>TRBJ2-4|-|-|TRBV12-5
TGTGCTAGTGGTTTAGGTCAAACCAAAAACATTCAGTACTTC
CASGLGQTKNIQYF
>TRBJ2-7|-|TRBD2|TRBV7-8
TGTGCCAGCAGTGCGGGCGCGGGAGGGCCGGGCTACGAGCAGTACTTC
CASSAGAGGPGYEQYF
>TRBJ1-6|-|-|TRBV7-2
TGTGCCAGCAGAAAGACAGGTTCAAATTCACCCCTCCACTTT
CASRKTGSNSPLHF
>TRBJ1-1|-|TRBD1|TRBV19
TGTGCCAGTAGTACCCGGGACAGGGGAAACACTGAAGCTTTCTTT
CASSTRDRGNTEAFF
>TRBJ1-2|-|-|TRBV2
TGTGCCAGCAGGGTGGGGTTGGGCTATGGCTACACCTTC
CASRVGLGYGYTF
>TRBJ1-1|-|TRBD1|TRBV19
TGTGCCAGTCTGTACAGGGGCAGGGACACTGAAGCTTTCTTT
CASLYRGRDTEAFF
>TRBJ2-5|-|-|TRBV5-1
TGCGCCAGCAGGTACGACGAGGGTGTGGAGACCCAGTACTTC
CASRYDEGVETQYF
>TRBJ1-6|-|-|TRBV5-6
TGTGCCAGCAGCTTGGGGATGCGTAATAATTCACCCCTCCACTTT
CASSLGMRNNSPLHF
>TRBJ1-3|-|-|TRBV5-8
TGTGCCAGCAGCTTGGGGGTAACTGGAAACACCATATATTTT
CASSLGVTGNTIYF
>TRBJ1-2|-|-|TRBV6-6
TGTGCCAGCAGCCAGTCTAACTATGGCTACACCTTC
CASSQSNYGYTF
>TRBJ1-6|once|-|TRBV10-1
TGCGCCAGCAAGGCAGAAAGAAATTCACCCCTCCACTTT
CASKAERNSPLHF
>TRBJ1-2|-|TRBD1|TRBV28
TGTGCCAGCAGGGGGACAGGGCGGAAGGGGTATGGCTACACCTTC
CASRGTGRKGYGYTF
>TRBJ2-5|-|TRBD2|TRBV5-1
TGCGCCAGCAGCTCCTCTAGCGGGGCCCAAGAGACCCAGTACTTC
CASSSSSGAQETQYF
>TRBJ1-2|-|TRBD1|TRBV9
TGTGCCAGCAGCGAGATCGGGACAGGGACTGGCTACACCTTC
CASSEIGTGTGYTF
>TRBJ2-7|few|-|TRBV4-2
TGTGCCAGCAGCCAAGACCCCAGGGCGGGGAGGTCCTACGAGCAGTACTTC
CASSQDPRAGRSYEQYF
>TRBJ2-7|-|-|TRBV2
TGTGCCAGCAGTGTGGGGGGCACCTACGAGCAGTACTTC
CASSVGGTYEQYF
>TRBJ2-1|-|-|TRBV20-1
TGCAGTGCTAGAGTCGTCAATGAGCAGTTCTTC
CSARVVNEQFF
>TRBJ2-2|-|-|TRBV4-3
TGCGCCAGCAGCCAATACCCCGGGGTGGACACCGGGGAGCTGTTTTTT
CASSQYPGVDTGELFF
>TRBJ2-3|-|-|TRBV4-3
TGCGCCAGCAGCCAACATGAAGGCCTCACAGATACGCAGTATTTT
CASSQHEGLTDTQYF
>TRBJ2-3|-|TRBD2|TRBV10-3
TGTGCCATCAGTGCCAGCGGGAGTACAGATACGCAGTATTTT
CAISASGSTDTQYF
>TRBJ1-1|-|-|TRBV5-6
TGTGCCAGCACCCTGTGGGGACGGGCCGGGAACACTGAAGCTTTCTTT
CASTLWGRAGNTEAFF
>TRBJ1-1|-|-|TRBV7-8
TGTGCCAGCAGCCCCTGGGGAGGGGGGAACACTGAAGCTTTCTTT
CASSPWGGGNTEAFF
>TRBJ1-6|-|TRBD1|TRBV10-2
TGCGCCAGCAGAGCAACAGGGGTCTCACCCCTCCACTTT
CASRATGVSPLHF
>TRBJ2-1|-|TRBD1|TRBV6-5
TGTGCCAGCAGCCAGGACAGGGTGGGGAATGAGCAGTTCTTC
CASSQDRVGNEQFF
>TRBJ2-5|-|-|TRBV28
TGTGCCAGCAGGCCGGGTCCTGCAGAGACCCAGTACTTC
CASRPGPAETQYF
>TRBJ1-1|-|-|TRBV4-3
TGCGCCAGCAGCCATGGATTCGGAGGCACTGAAGCTTTCTTT
CASSHGFGGTEAFF
>TRBJ2-2|-|TRBD2|TRBV7-9
TGTGCCAGCAGCGTCGGGACTAGCCGGAACGGGGAGCTGTTTTTT
CASSVGTSRNGELFF